Included here is one TCR beta chain sequence, with context. Germline V gives CDR1 LGHNA, CDR2 YSLEER. The CDR3 covers 19 residues. With 0 bases clipped from V and 2 bases from J, the junction kept 7 bases outside the gene matches. Primers: 60 Vbeta forward and 13 Jbeta reverse. Here immunoSEQ multiplex PCR was the method, and the copy in TCRdb shows in-frame clones only, minus some. There are roughly 190,000 clones in the sample; under 80% occur only once, and about 3.4% lies in the top ten. This record comes from a study of cytomegalovirus exposure and HLA in healthy donors. This chain joins TRBV4-3 and TRBJ1-4; 12 bases line up with TRBD1. The origin of this receptor is a female donor in good health and CMV-seronegative. The specimen was PBMCs. This CDR3 reads CASSQEPPGQGATNEKLFF. The DNA for the CDR3 is TGCGCCAGCAGCCAAGAACCCCCGGGACAGGGGGCGACTAATGAAAAACTGTTTTTT.